Shown below are 7 T cell receptor beta chains from a single sample sequenced in a study of cytotoxic CD8 clonotypes in ibrutinib-treated CLL. Data came from immunoSEQ multiplex PCR; TCRdb stores just in-frame clones and leaves some out. The sample records some 200,000 clones, just over 70% being singletons. Sequencing used PBMCs, obtained after 12 months of ibrutinib treatment. The receptor set was obtained from a human donor with chronic lymphocytic leukemia.

This clone was counted only a few times. J is TRBJ1-1 and V is TRBV28, with D possibly TRBD1 on 5 matching bases. Trimming took off 2 bases at V and 0 bases at J, with 7 bases between the two ends. The CDR3 is 14 residues long. Germline V gene data show CDR1 as MDHEN and CDR2 as SYDVKM. This CDR3 is CASSLPGLNTEAFF. In nucleotides, the CDR3 is TGTGCCAGCAGTTTACCAGGGCTGAACACTGAAGCTTTCTTT.

Only a few counts were recorded for this clone. The chain uses TRBV19 and TRBJ2-3; 7 bases align to TRBD2. Germline loops: CDR1 LNHDA, CDR2 SQIVND (reference sequence). The CDR3 is made up of 14 amino acids. With V trimmed by 3 bases and J by 5 bases, 5 bases remained unmatched. The CDR3 protein is CASSMAGVVDTQYF. The CDR3 bases are TGTGCCAGTAGTATGGCGGGGGTGGTAGATACGCAGTATTTT.

This clone occurred a few times. Distinct nucleotide sequences in the sample also encode this CDR3. The chain carries TRBV30 and TRBJ2-7; D not resolved. The CDR3 totals 11 residues. Germline CDR1 GTSNPN, CDR2 SVGIG (reference sequence). V was trimmed by 0 bases and J by 3 bases, leaving 3 bases between them. The CDR3 reads CAWSVRYEQYF. CDR3 nucleotide sequence: TGTGCCTGGAGTGTACGCTACGAGCAGTACTTC.

The V call is TRBV5-1, the J call TRBJ1-2; 7 bases line up with TRBD1. Germline lookup yields CDR1 SGHRS and CDR2 YFSETQ. V dropped 0 bases and J dropped 2; count of bases not matched to a gene: 1. The CDR3 spans 14 residues. CDR3 sequence: CASSLAGQNYGYTF. The CDR3 DNA sequence: TGCGCCAGCAGCTTGGCGGGACAGAACTATGGCTACACCTTC.

The chain joins TRBV6-5 to TRBJ2-7; no firm D call. CDR3 length: 15 residues. Germline CDR1 is MNHEY and CDR2 is SVGAGI. V dropped 6 bases and J dropped 5 bases, with 20 bases sitting between them. This CDR3 reads CASSRKDGPGDEQYF. The DNA for the CDR3 is TGTGCCAGCAGCAGAAAGGACGGGCCTGGGGACGAGCAGTACTTC.

The chain joins TRBV9 to TRBJ2-3; no clear D. Trimming left V 3 bases short and J 1 base short, with 15 bases between. Germline V CDR1 and CDR2: SGDLS, YYNGEE. This CDR3 spans 16 amino acids. CDR3 loop: CASSAPWGRGTDTQYF. The CDR3 DNA follows: TGTGCCAGCAGCGCCCCCTGGGGTCGGGGCACAGATACGCAGTATTTT.

This clone was recorded a few times. The chain employs TRBV5-6 and TRBJ1-1, with a weak D call TRBD1 (5 bases). Germline V gene sequence: CDR1 SGHDT, CDR2 YYEEEE. Between the trimmed V and J ends, which lost 4 bases and 8 bases, there was a span of 12 bases. CDR3 length: 12 residues. The CDR3 DNA reads as TGTGCCAGCAGCCTCCGGGGCCGGGAAGCTTTCTTT. As protein: CASSLRGREAFF.